This TCR beta chain was recorded in a study of cytomegalovirus exposure and HLA in healthy donors. Vbeta (60) and Jbeta (13) primers were used in the PCR. Using immunoSEQ multiplex PCR, the repertoire was profiled, and TCRdb retains in-frame clones only, with some absent. The sample includes some 100,000 clones, about 67% seen only once; the top ten take around 15%. For this clone: Its antigen is unknown.

CDR3 length equals 15 residues. Germline-derived CDR1 and CDR2 are SGHNT and YYREEE (reference sequence). Trimming removed 0 bases from V and 5 bases from J, with 14 bases in between. Points from the study as a whole: Later genetic work tied a missense DCLRE1C variant to beta-chain V and J trimming. Common viral pathogens (according to a later analysis) appeared linked to several of the most significant clusters.

The clonotype comes from a woman between 18 and 29 years old in good health and CMV-seropositive. Sequenced material: PBMCs. V gene TRBV5-4 combines with J gene TRBJ1-2; D might be TRBD1 (6 bases). The CDR3 protein is CASSLGERDIYGYTF. DNA of the CDR3: TGTGCCAGCAGCTTGGGGGAACGGGACATTTATGGCTACACCTTC.